The clone carrying this T cell receptor (delta chain) is labeled as large. The antigen is unknown. Different DNA sequences within this sample yield the same CDR3. The CDR3 runs 19 residues. The germline gives CDR1 GEAIGNYY, CDR2 EKD. The V and J ends lost 0 bases and 0 bases, in that order; junction bases with no gene match: 6. This record comes from a study of delta chains in infants with herpesvirus infections. In the study overall: From birth, Ugandan infants were followed prospectively for primary CMV infection.

Whole-study findings and limits: The study lacked race- and environment-matched controls and was small.

PBMC RNA was reverse transcribed using gamma-chain- and delta-chain-specific primers. TCRdb redid the clone calls on the RT-PCR reads with CATT. Among about 570 delta-chain clones listed, roughly 65% were seen once. The sequencing used peripheral blood, collected at time point 5 of longitudinal follow-up. The TCR comes from a human donor who was a Ugandan infant, either HIV-exposed or HIV-unexposed (not recorded which). The genes are TRDV2 and TRDJ3, with 8 bases lining up with TRDD3. CDR3 loop: CACDTVLGAASWDTRQMFF. In DNA form, the CDR3 reads TGTGCCTGTGACACCGTACTGGGGGCCGCCTCCTGGGACACCCGACAGATGTTTTTC.